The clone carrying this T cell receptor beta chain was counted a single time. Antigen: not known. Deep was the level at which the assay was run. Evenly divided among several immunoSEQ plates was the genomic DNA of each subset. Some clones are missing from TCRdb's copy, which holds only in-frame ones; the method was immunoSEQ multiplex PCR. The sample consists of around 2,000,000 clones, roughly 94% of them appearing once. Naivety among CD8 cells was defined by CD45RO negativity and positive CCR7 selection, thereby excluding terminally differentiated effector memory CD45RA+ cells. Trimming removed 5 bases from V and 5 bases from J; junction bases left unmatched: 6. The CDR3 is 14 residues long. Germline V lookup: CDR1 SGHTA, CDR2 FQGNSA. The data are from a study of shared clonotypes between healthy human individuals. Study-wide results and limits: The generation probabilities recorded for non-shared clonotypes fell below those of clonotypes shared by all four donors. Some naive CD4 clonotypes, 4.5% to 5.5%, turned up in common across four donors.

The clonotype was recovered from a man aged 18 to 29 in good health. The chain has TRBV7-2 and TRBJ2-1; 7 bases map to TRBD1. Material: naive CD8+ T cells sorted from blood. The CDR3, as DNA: TGTGCCAGCAGCCCGACAGGGCCTAACAATGAGCAGTTCTTC. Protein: CASSPTGPNNEQFF. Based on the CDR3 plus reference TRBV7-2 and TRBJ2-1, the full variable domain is GAGVSQSPSNKVTEKGKDVELRCDPISGHTALYWYRQSLGQGLEFLIYFQGNSAPDKSGLPSDRFSAERTGGSVSTLTIQRTQQEDSAVYLCASSPTGPNNEQFFGPGTRLTVL.